This TCR beta chain was observed in a study of OX40 agonist ivuxolimab in advanced cancers. Overall study results and limits: Clonal expansion was seen in CD4+ and CD8+ blood T cells by week 6 at 0.1 to 3.0 mg/kg.

TCRdb's table, derived via immunoSEQ multiplex PCR, lists solely in-frame clones and lacks some. The table has roughly 95,000 clones, about nine tenths seen once. The CDR3 is 11 amino acids. V dropped 3 bases and J dropped 6 bases, with 6 bases sitting between them. Germline V gives CDR1 LNHDA, CDR2 SQIVND (reference sequence). Details on this clone: Its antigen is undetermined.

Sample: CD4+ or CD8+ T cells sorted from blood, taken in a trial of the OX40 agonist ivuxolimab. The sequence came from an adult with an advanced solid tumor such as melanoma, head and neck, liver or kidney cancer. The V and J genes are TRBV19 and TRBJ2-7; no reliable D call. Here the CDR3 DNA reads TGTGCCAGTAGTATCCGCGGCGAGCAGTACTTC. Protein sequence: CASSIRGEQYF.